This TCR beta chain was profiled in a study of blood T cell repertoires in COVID-19 (dated by TCRdb to the early 2020s). For the wider study: Collaborator samples came from the United States, Italy and Spain and covered acute and convalescent phases of COVID-19. The prospective study material was composed of cDNA or gDNA derived from T cells, B-cell-depleted T cells, or PBMCs. The dataset comprised deeply sampled blood TCRbeta repertoires from subjects exposed to, actively infected with, or recovered from COVID-19. The repertoires were released in a freely available public database intended as a resource for research on the immune response to SARS-CoV-2. The samples were drawn from two sources: the first 160 participants of the ongoing ImmuneRACE study, and 1,000 to 1,500 subjects contributed by 6 global collaborators. Sample metadata almost always included a de-identified subject ID, COVID-19 status, age in years and sex. Where available, HLA class I and class II types were taken from metadata supplied by the sample provider and were not determined by assay-based typing.

Each collaborating institution followed its own protocols to collect whole blood in K2EDTA tubes. For TCRbeta analysis, collaborators shipped samples in one of three forms: frozen whole blood, isolated PBMCs, or DNA extracted from either of those sample types. What the authors observed across the whole study: Clinical and demographic metadata were provided uncurated, with the amount varying by source and participant.

Taken from cysteine to phenylalanine, the CDR3 has 16 residues. Only the CDR3 region is kept as DNA, spanning 48 bases read in frame from base 1. The germline V gene (reference sequence) specifies MNHNY as CDR1 and SVGAGI as CDR2. TCRbeta CDR3 regions were amplified from genomic DNA using the immunoSEQ Assay, a bias-controlled multiplex PCR. For the original study's pipeline: Nucleated cell counts per sample were estimated from amplification of reference gene primers within the assay. To quantify the absolute abundance of each unique TCRbeta CDR3 rearrangement, sequence reads were collapsed and filtered. For each sample, productive Simpson clonality was calculated by taking the square root of Simpson's diversity index across productive rearrangements. TCRdb's version of the immuneACCESS table is confined to in-frame rearrangements and falls short of the full clone set. An unresolved V gene accounts for under half of the shortfall where checked; the remainder is of unknown origin. Clone size and the V and J calls come from that table; the DNA yielded D and trimming. The sample data list approximately 97,000 clones, and about 80% of these were observed just once. The ten largest clones add up to around 4% of the sample.

Comments on this clone: Its antigen is not yet known. Germline is not matched at one junction end, which may reflect a read error.

The TCR sequence derives from a human donor in a cohort sampled during active COVID-19. This chain joins TRBV6-6 to TRBJ1-5; the D gene lacks a confident call. The sequencing input was peripheral blood. The CDR3 region reads CASTYQVGAGDQPQHF. The DNA is TGTGCCAGCACTTACCAGGTTGGCGCAGGCGACCAGCCCCAGCATTTT.